The 23 T cell receptor beta chains given below trace back to one sample, sequenced in a study of shared clonotypes between healthy human individuals. Sequencing used immunoSEQ multiplex PCR; TCRdb keeps in-frame clones, though not all of them. The table shows 1.6 million or so clones, with over 95% occurring only once. Sequencing input: naive CD4+ T cells sorted from blood. The subset here: CD45RA+ positively selected. These receptors were collected from a man aged 25 to 40 in good health.

Regarding this clone: The same CDR3 can be traced to other DNA sequences in this sample. This rearrangement joins TRBV18 to TRBJ2-3; TRBD2 might be the D (6 bases). In germline, CDR1 is KGHSH, CDR2 LQKENI. V gave up 3 bases and J gave up 4 bases, with 8 bases separating them. The CDR3 has 13 residues. The CDR3 reads CASSPGLADTQYF. The CDR3 DNA follows: TGTGCCAGCTCACCGGGACTCGCAGATACGCAGTATTTT.

This chain connects TRBV7-9 to TRBJ1-2; D gene ambiguous. V was clipped by 2 bases and J by 0 bases, with 4 bases between them. CDR1 is SEHNR and CDR2 is FQNEAQ in the germline V gene (reference sequence). This CDR3 region has 13 residues. The DNA of the CDR3 is TGTGCCAGCAGCTTAATAGCTAACTATGGCTACACCTTC. Amino acid sequence: CASSLIANYGYTF.

This sequence joins TRBV7-2 and TRBJ2-7, with 9 bases matching TRBD1. V was clipped by 1 base and J by 4 bases; unmatched bases: 11. The CDR3 extends over 17 amino acids. From germline, CDR1 is SGHTA and CDR2 FQGNSA. DNA for the CDR3: TGTGCCAGCAGCTTAGTGTTCCGGGACAGGGTTTTGTACGAGCAGTACTTC. Translation: CASSLVFRDRVLYEQYF. Looking up the rest from reference TRBV7-2 and TRBJ2-7 gives the full variable domain: GAGVSQSPSNKVTEKGKDVELRCDPISGHTALYWYRQSLGQGLEFLIYFQGNSAPDKSGLPSDRFSAERTGGSVSTLTIQRTQQEDSAVYLCASSLVFRDRVLYEQYFGPGTRLTVT.

CDR3 DNA: TGTGCCAGCAGCGTAGCTGCGACAGGCTACGAGCAGTACTTC. Translation gives CASSVAATGYEQYF. J is TRBJ2-7 and V is TRBV9, with a tentative D call TRBD1 (6 bases). Germline lookup yields CDR1 SGDLS and CDR2 YYNGEE. The CDR3 has 14 amino acids. The V end lost 0 bases, the J end lost 3 bases, and 10 bases lay between the germline ends.

In the case of this clone: Other DNA sequences in the sample encode the same CDR3. The rearrangement uses TRBV18 and TRBJ1-5; no definite D call. The CDR3 has 14 amino acids. V lost 0 bases and J 4 bases, leaving 7 bases between the germline ends. Germline loops: CDR1 KGHSH, CDR2 LQKENI. This chain's CDR3 is CASSPPGINQPQHF. The CDR3, as DNA: TGTGCCAGCTCACCACCCGGCATAAATCAGCCCCAGCATTTT.

The CDR3 spells CASSYDLETGGFSTDTQYF. Written as DNA, the CDR3 is TGCGCCAGCAGCTACGATTTGGAGACAGGAGGCTTTAGCACAGATACGCAGTATTTT. The chain combines TRBV5-1 with TRBJ2-3, with D perhaps matching TRBD1 (6 bases). CDR1 is SGHRS, CDR2 YFSETQ, per germline. The ends were cut back, 3 bases at V and 0 bases at J, with 23 bases in the middle. The CDR3 runs 19 residues.

In its sample, this clone was seen once. The chain links TRBV10-3 to TRBJ1-2; D gene ambiguous. The germline gives CDR1 ENHRY, CDR2 SYGVKD. Trimming cost V 0 bases and J 6 bases, with 20 bases left between them. The CDR3 covers 17 residues. CDR3 sequence (DNA): TGTGCCATCAGTGAGTCGAGTGTTGCACAGCCTCGAAATGGCTACACCTTC. Its translation is CAISESSVAQPRNGYTF.

This chain joins TRBV5-6 and TRBJ1-1; TRBD1 aligns across 10 bases. Germline CDR1 and CDR2: SGHDT and YYEEEE. This CDR3 is 17 amino acids long. V gave up 2 bases and J gave up 1 base; unmatched junction bases: 8. CDR3 sequence: CASSFGGTGVGNTEAFF. The CDR3 region has the DNA TGTGCCAGCAGCTTTGGTGGGACAGGGGTCGGGAACACTGAAGCTTTCTTT. The variable domain in full, with the rest retrieved from reference TRBV5-6 and TRBJ1-1, is DAGVTQSPTHLIKTRGQQVTLRCSPKSGHDTVSWYQQALGQGPQFIFQYYEEEERQRGNFPDRFSGHQFPNYSSELNVNALLLGDSALYLCASSFGGTGVGNTEAFFGQGTRLTVV.

V is TRBV18 and J is TRBJ2-7; D not certain. The length of the CDR3 is 14 residues. V lost 2 bases to trimming and J lost 0 bases, with 8 bases between them. CDR1 KGHSH and CDR2 LQKENI come from the germline V gene. CDR3 region: CASSPSPISYEQYF. The CDR3 DNA is TGTGCCAGCTCACCATCGCCAATCTCCTACGAGCAGTACTTC. The complete variable domain, with remaining parts taken from reference TRBV18 and TRBJ2-7, reads NAGVMQNPRHLVRRRGQEARLRCSPMKGHSHVYWYRQLPEEGLKFMVYLQKENIIDESGMPKERFSAEFPKEGPSILRIQQVVRGDSAAYFCASSPSPISYEQYFGPGTRLTVT.

This rearrangement joins TRBV7-2 to TRBJ2-3, with 7 positions matching TRBD2. The V gene's germline CDR1 is SGHTA and CDR2 FQGNSA. This CDR3 is 16 amino acids long. The V segment lost 4 bases and the J segment 4 bases; nucleotides outside the gene matches: 11. CDR3 region: CASSSRTSQIADTQYF. The CDR3 DNA is TGTGCCAGCAGCTCACGGACTAGTCAAATCGCAGATACGCAGTATTTT.

The chain joins TRBV5-1 to TRBJ2-3; 12 bases line up with TRBD2. The length of the CDR3 is 17 residues. After removal of 0 bases from V and 1 base from J, the junction contained 3 bases not matched to a gene. Looked up from germline, CDR1 is SGHRS and CDR2 is YFSETQ. The CDR3 nucleotides read TGCGCCAGCAGCTTGGGGACTAGCGGGACTGGCACAGATACGCAGTATTTT. Translating gives CASSLGTSGTGTDTQYF.

This rearrangement joins TRBV19 to TRBJ2-1; 9 nucleotides match TRBD1. The V segment lost 2 bases and the J segment 6 bases; nucleotides outside the gene matches: 8. Per the germline V gene, CDR1 is LNHDA and CDR2 is SQIVND (reference sequence). The CDR3 has 16 amino acids. The CDR3 bases are TGTGCCAGTAGTATACCCGTAGGGACAGGGTCCAATGAGCAGTTCTTC. Protein product: CASSIPVGTGSNEQFF. Supplemented by reference TRBV19 and TRBJ2-1, the full variable domain reads DGGITQSPKYLFRKEGQNVTLSCEQNLNHDAMYWYRQDPGQGLRLIYYSQIVNDFQKGDIAEGYSVSREKKESFPLTVTSAQKNPTAFYLCASSIPVGTGSNEQFFGPGTRLTVL.

In this sample, this clone turned up once. The CDR3 DNA follows: TGTGCCAGCAGCCGCTTCTCAGGGTTGGGTCAGCCCCAGCATTTT. Its translation is CASSRFSGLGQPQHF. V is TRBV5-8 and J is TRBJ1-5; D perhaps matches TRBD1 (5 bases). The germline V gene has CDR1 SGHTS and CDR2 YDEGEE. This CDR3 contains 15 residues. V was pared by 4 bases and J by 6 bases, with 17 bases between.

The chain carries TRBV28 and TRBJ2-7; perhaps TRBD1 as D (6 bases). Per germline, CDR1 MDHEN and CDR2 SYDVKM. V lost 3 bases to trimming and J lost 7 bases, with 16 bases between them. This CDR3 contains 14 residues. The CDR3 nucleotides are TGTGCCAGCAGTTTCCCTCGGACAGTTCTTGAGCAGTACTTC. Its protein is CASSFPRTVLEQYF.

V is TRBV18 and J is TRBJ2-6; D may be TRBD1 (6 bases). The CDR3 is 19 amino acids. Germline CDR1 reads KGHSH; CDR2 reads LQKENI. Trimming removed 8 bases at V and 0 bases at J, with 23 bases between. CDR3 region: CASLPHATGLGSGANVLTF. The CDR3 DNA sequence: TGTGCCAGCCTCCCTCATGCGACAGGACTCGGCTCTGGGGCCAACGTCCTGACTTTC.

The chain has TRBV11-3 and TRBJ2-1; 10 bases are shared with TRBD1. CDR3 length: 16 amino acids. V lost 4 bases to trimming and J lost 6 bases; unmatched junction nucleotides: 9. Per germline, CDR1 SGHNT and CDR2 YENEEA. CDR3 protein: CASSSPGQGRPNEQFF. As DNA, the CDR3 is TGTGCCAGCAGCTCACCGGGACAGGGGCGACCCAATGAGCAGTTCTTC.

The rearrangement links TRBV18 to TRBJ2-7; 9 bases align to TRBD1. Per germline, CDR1 KGHSH and CDR2 LQKENI. Unmatched junction bases numbered 6, after V lost 0 bases and J lost 6 bases. The CDR3 is made up of 15 amino acids. The CDR3 loop reads CASSPPGQGSSEQYF. For the CDR3, the DNA is TGTGCCAGCTCACCACCGGGACAGGGATCTTCCGAGCAGTACTTC.

The V gene is TRBV6-1, the J gene TRBJ2-7; 10 bases fit TRBD2. The CDR3 is 15 residues long. Germline V CDR1 and CDR2: MNHNS, SASEGT. Trimming removed 6 bases from V and 2 bases from J; junction bases left unmatched: 7. The CDR3 region is CASRFTSGEAYEQYF. CDR3 nucleotide sequence: TGTGCCAGCAGGTTTACTAGCGGGGAGGCCTACGAGCAGTACTTC.

The chain has TRBV4-3 and TRBJ1-3, with 7 bases identical to TRBD1. V shed 4 bases and J 1 base; nucleotides not matched to a gene: 7. Looked up from germline, CDR1 is LGHNA and CDR2 is YSLEER. This CDR3 comprises 16 residues. Here the CDR3 reads CASSLLGQSSGNTIYF. The DNA for the CDR3 is TGCGCCAGCAGCCTTTTGGGACAGTCATCTGGAAACACCATATATTTT.

CDR3 DNA sequence: TGTGCCAGCACGGGGGGTCTACAGGGAGCCTACGAGCAGTACTTC. It translates to CASTGGLQGAYEQYF. The V gene is TRBV6-6, the J gene TRBJ2-7; a weak D match, TRBD2 (7 bases). The germline gives CDR1 MNHNY, CDR2 SVGAGI (reference sequence). The CDR3 contains 15 residues. V was clipped by 7 bases and J by 2 bases, with 18 bases between them.

V and J are TRBV29-1 and TRBJ2-3; TRBD2 might be the D (6 bases). The V and J ends lost 2 bases and 4 bases respectively, with 10 bases between them. Germline CDR1 is SQVTM and CDR2 is ANQGSEA. This CDR3 contains 13 residues. CDR3 sequence: CSVEFSGADTQYF. The CDR3 nucleotides read TGCAGCGTTGAATTTAGCGGAGCAGATACGCAGTATTTT.

Worth noting for this clone: Germline is not matched at one junction end, which may reflect a read error. The chain has TRBV7-2 and TRBJ2-3; perhaps D is TRBD1 or TRBD2 (5 bases each). Germline assignment: CDR1 SGHTA and CDR2 FQGNSA. CDR3 length equals 11 residues. The CDR3 here is CASSFGGFGDF. Written as DNA, the CDR3 is TGTGCCAGCAGCTTTGGGGGTTTCGGAGATTTT.

The chain has TRBV5-1 and TRBJ2-7; D call uncertain. V gave up 4 bases and J gave up 0 bases, with 26 bases separating them. CDR3 length: 19 residues. The V gene's germline CDR1 is SGHRS and CDR2 YFSETQ. CDR3: CASSPLFPLPTRSSYEQYF. The CDR3 DNA is TGCGCCAGCAGCCCCCTTTTCCCCTTACCGACCCGTTCCTCCTACGAGCAGTACTTC.